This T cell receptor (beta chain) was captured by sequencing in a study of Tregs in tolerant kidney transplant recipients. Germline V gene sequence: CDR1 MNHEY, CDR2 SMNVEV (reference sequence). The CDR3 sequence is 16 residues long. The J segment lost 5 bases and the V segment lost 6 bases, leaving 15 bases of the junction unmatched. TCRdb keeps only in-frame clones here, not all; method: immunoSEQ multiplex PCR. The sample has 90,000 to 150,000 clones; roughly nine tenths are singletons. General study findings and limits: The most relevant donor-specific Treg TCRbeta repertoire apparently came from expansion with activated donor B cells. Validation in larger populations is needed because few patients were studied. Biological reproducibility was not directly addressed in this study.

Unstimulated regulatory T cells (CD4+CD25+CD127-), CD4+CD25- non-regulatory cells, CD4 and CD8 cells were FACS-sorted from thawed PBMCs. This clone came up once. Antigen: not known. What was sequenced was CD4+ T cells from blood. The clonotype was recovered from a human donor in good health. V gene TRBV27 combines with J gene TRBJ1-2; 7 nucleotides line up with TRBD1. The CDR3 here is CASSFLRGTAPYGYTF. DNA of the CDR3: TGTGCCAGCAGCTTCCTCCGGGGGACAGCCCCATATGGCTACACCTTC.